The present TCR beta chain was sequenced within a study of CD8 T cells in Susac syndrome. With random hexamers, reverse transcription was performed on roughly 0.5 to 1 ug of RNA. Each CDR3 protein gets one entry after TCRdb re-called the immunoSEQ multiplex PCR reads with MiXCR. The sample consists of about 1,400 distinct CDR3 sequences, around 66% of them appearing once. This CDR3 is 19 amino acids long. Germline V gene sequence: CDR1 SEHNR, CDR2 FQNEAQ (reference sequence). Between the trimmed V and J ends, which lost 1 base and 3 bases, there was a span of 19 bases. This clonotype is hyperexpanded by share. Memory subsets for TEMRA sorting were set by CD27 and CD45RA.

V is TRBV7-9 and J is TRBJ2-6; D is perhaps TRBD1 (5 bases). The specimen was CD8+ TEMRA cells from PBMCs. Subset specified: FACS-sorted terminally differentiated effector memory CD8+ T cells re-expressing CD45RA (CD8+ TEMRA). The clonotype was recovered from a human donor with Susac syndrome. The CDR3 coding sequence is TGTGCCAGCAGCTTAGAGGGCAGGGATTCCCACTTTGGGGCCAACGTCCTGACTTTC. It codes for CASSLEGRDSHFGANVLTF.